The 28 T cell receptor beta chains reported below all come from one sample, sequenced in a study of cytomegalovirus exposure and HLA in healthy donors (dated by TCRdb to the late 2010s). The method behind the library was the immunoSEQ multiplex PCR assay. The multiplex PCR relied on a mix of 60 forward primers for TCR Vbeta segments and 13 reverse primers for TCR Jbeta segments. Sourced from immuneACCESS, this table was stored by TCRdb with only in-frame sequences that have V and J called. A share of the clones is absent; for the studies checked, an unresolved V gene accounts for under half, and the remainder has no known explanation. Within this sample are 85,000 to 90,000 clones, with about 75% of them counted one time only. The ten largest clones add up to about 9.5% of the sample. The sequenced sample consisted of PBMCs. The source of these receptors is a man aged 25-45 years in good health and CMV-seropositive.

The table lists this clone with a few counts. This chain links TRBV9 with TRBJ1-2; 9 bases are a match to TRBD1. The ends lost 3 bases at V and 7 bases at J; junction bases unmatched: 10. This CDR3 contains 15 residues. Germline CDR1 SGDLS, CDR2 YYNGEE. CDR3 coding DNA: TGTGCCAGCAGCGCGCCCCCGGGACAGGGTTTTGGCTACACCTTC. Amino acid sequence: CASSAPPGQGFGYTF.

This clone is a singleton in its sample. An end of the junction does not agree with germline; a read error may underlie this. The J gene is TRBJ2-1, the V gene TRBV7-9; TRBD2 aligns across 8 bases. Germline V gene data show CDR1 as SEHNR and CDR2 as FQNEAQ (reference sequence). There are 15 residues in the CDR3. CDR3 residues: CSSSLTGGALNEQFF. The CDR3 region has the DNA TGTTCCAGCAGTTTGACCGGGGGGGCCCTCAATGAGCAGTTCTTC.

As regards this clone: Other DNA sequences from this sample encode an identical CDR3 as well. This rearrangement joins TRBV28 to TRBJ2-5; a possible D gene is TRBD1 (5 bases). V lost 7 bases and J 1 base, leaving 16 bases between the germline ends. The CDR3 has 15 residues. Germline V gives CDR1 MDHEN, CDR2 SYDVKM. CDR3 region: CASTQRDSLQETQYF. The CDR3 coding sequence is TGTGCCAGCACCCAACGCGACAGCCTCCAAGAGACCCAGTACTTC.

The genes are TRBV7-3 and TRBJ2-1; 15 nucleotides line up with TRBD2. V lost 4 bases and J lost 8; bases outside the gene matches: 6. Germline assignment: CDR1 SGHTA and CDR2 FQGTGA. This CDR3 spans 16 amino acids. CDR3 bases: TGTGCCAGCAGCTCCCGGACTAGCGGGGGGGCATATGAGCAGTTCTTC. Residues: CASSSRTSGGAYEQFF. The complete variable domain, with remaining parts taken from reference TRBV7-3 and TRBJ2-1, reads GAGVSQTPSNKVTEKGKYVELRCDPISGHTALYWYRQSLGQGPEFLIYFQGTGAADDSGLPNDRFFAVRPEGSVSTLKIQRTERGDSAVYLCASSSRTSGGAYEQFFGPGTRLTVL.

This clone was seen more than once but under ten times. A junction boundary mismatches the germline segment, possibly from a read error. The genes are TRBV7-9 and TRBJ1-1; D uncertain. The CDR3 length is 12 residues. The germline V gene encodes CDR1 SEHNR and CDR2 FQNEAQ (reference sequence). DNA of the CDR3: TGTTCCAGCAGCTTAGTCGTAACTGAAGCTTTCTTT. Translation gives CSSSLVVTEAFF.

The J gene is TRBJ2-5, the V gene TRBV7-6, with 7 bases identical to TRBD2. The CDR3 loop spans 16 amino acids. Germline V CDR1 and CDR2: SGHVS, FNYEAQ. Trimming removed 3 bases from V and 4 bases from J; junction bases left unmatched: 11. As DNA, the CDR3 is TGTGCCAGCAGCTTGGCCGCGGGGGAGACCCTAGAGACCCAGTACTTC. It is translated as CASSLAAGETLETQYF.

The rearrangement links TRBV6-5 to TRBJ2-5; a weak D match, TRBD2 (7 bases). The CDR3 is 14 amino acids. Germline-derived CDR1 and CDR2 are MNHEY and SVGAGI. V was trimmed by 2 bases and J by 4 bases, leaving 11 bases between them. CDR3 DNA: TGTGCCAGCAGTTACGGGGGGGCCCGAGAGACCCAGTACTTC. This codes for CASSYGGARETQYF.

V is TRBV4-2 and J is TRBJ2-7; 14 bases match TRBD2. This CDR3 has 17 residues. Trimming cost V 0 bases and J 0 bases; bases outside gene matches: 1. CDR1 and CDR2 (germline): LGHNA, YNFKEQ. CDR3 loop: CASSQEGLAGDSYEQYF. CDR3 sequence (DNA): TGTGCCAGCAGCCAAGAGGGACTAGCGGGGGACTCCTACGAGCAGTACTTC.

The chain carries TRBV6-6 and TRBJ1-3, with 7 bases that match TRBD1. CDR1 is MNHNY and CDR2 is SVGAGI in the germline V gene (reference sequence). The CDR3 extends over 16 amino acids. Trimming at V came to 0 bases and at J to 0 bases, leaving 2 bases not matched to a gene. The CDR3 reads CASSYSTGSSGNTIYF. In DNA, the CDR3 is TGTGCCAGCAGTTACTCGACAGGGAGCTCTGGAAACACCATATATTTT.

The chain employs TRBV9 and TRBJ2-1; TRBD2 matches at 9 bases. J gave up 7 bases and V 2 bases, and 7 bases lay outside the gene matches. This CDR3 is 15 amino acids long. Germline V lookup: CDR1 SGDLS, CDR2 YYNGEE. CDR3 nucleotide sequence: TGTGCCAGCAGCGTCGGGGGACTAGCCAGTAATGAGCAGTTCTTC. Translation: CASSVGGLASNEQFF. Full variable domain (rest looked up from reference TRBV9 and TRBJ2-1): DSGVTQTPKHLITATGQRVTLRCSPRSGDLSVYWYQQSLDQGLQFLIQYYNGEERAKGNILERFSAQQFPDLHSELNLSSLELGDSALYFCASSVGGLASNEQFFGPGTRLTVL.

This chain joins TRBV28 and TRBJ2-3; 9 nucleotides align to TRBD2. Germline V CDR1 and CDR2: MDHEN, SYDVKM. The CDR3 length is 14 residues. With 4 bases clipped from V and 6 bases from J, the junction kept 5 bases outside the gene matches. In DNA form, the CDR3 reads TGTGCCAGCAGTTCGCGGGGGGGCGGGGATACGCAGTATTTT. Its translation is CASSSRGGGDTQYF.

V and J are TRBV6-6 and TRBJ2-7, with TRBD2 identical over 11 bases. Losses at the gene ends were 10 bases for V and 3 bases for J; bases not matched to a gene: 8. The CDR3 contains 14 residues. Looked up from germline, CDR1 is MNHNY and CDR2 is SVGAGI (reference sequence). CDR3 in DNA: TGTGCCACCCAGACTAGCGGGGTTAACTACGAGCAGTACTTC. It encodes CATQTSGVNYEQYF.

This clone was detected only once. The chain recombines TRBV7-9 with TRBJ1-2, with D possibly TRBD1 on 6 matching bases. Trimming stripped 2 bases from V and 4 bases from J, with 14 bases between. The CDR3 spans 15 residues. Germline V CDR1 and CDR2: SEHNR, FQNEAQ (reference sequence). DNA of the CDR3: TGTGCCAGCAGCTTACAGGGGATAGGTCCCTATGGCTACACCTTC. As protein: CASSLQGIGPYGYTF.

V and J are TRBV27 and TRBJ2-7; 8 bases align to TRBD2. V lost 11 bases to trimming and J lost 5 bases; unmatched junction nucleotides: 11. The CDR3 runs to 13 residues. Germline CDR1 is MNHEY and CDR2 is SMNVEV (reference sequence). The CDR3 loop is CACRVAGSHEQYF. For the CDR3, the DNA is TGTGCCTGTCGGGTAGCGGGGTCCCACGAGCAGTACTTC.

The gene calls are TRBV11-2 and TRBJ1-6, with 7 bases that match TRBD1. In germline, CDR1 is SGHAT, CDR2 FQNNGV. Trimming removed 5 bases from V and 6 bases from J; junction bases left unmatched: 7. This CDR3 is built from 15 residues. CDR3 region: CASSLTGQSNSPLHF. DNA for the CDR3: TGTGCCAGCAGCCTAACGGGACAGAGTAATTCACCCCTCCACTTT.

The CDR3: CSVGGTGEQYF. The CDR3, as DNA: TGCAGCGTTGGCGGGACGGGAGAGCAGTACTTC. The chain couples TRBV29-1 to TRBJ2-7; D is possibly TRBD2 (6 bases). The V end lost 4 bases, the J end lost 7 bases, and 11 bases lay between the germline ends. This CDR3 comprises 11 residues. CDR1 and CDR2 from the germline V gene are SQVTM and ANQGSEA.

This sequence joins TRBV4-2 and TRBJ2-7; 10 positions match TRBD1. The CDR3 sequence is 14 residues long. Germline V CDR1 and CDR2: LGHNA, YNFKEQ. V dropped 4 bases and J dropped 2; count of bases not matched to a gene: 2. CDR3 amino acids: CASSPGQGAYEQYF. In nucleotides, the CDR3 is TGTGCCAGCAGCCCTGGACAGGGGGCCTACGAGCAGTACTTC.

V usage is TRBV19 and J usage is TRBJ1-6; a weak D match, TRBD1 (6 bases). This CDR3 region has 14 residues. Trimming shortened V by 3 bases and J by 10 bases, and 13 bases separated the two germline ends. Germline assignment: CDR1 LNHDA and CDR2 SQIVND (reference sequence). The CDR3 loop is CASSINRQDSPLHF. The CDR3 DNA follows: TGTGCCAGTAGTATCAATCGACAGGACTCACCCCTCCACTTT.

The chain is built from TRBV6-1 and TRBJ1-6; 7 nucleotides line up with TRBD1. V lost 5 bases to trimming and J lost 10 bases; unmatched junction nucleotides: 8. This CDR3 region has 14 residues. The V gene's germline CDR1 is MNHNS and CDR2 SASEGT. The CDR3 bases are TGTGCCAGCAGTTCCGACAGGGCTTTATCACCCCTCCACTTT. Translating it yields CASSSDRALSPLHF.

CDR3 in amino acids: CASSRQVSGTEAFF. CDR3 nucleotide sequence: TGTGCCAGCAGTCGACAGGTTTCCGGCACTGAAGCTTTCTTT. This chain links TRBV2 with TRBJ1-1; D perhaps matches TRBD1 (6 bases). The CDR3 has 14 residues. Germline lookup yields CDR1 SNHLY and CDR2 FYNNEI. V gave up 5 bases and J gave up 4 bases, with 14 bases separating them.

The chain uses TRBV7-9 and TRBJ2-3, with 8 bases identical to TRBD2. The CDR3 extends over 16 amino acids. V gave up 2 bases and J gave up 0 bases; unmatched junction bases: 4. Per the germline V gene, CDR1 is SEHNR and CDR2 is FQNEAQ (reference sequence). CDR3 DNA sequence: TGTGCCAGCAGCTTATCGGGGGGGGCTAGCACAGATACGCAGTATTTT. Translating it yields CASSLSGGASTDTQYF.

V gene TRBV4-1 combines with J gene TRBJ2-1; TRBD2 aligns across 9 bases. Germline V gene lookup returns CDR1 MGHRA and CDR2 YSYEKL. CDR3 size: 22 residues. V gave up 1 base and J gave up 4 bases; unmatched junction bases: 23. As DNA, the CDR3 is TGCGCCAGCAGCCAAGGATCTTTCGGGGCGGGGGGGCCACAGCCTAAATACAATGAGCAGTTCTTC. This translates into CASSQGSFGAGGPQPKYNEQFF.

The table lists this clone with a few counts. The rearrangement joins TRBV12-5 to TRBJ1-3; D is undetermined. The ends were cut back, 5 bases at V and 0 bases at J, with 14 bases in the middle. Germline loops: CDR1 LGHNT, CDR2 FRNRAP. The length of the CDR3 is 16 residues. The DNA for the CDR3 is TGTGCTAGTGGTGCAACATGGCAGGCCTCTGGAAACACCATATATTTT. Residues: CASGATWQASGNTIYF.

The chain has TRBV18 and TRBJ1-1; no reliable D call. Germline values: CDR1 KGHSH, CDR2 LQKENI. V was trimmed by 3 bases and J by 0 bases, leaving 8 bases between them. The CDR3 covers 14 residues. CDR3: CASSPVRVNTEAFF. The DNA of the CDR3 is TGTGCCAGCTCACCCGTACGGGTGAACACTGAAGCTTTCTTT.

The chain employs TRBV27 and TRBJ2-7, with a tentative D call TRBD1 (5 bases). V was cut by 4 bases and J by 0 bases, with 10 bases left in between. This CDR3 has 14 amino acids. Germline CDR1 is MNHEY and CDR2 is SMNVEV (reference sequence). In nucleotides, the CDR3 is TGTGCCAGCAGTTCAGGGATGAGCTCCTACGAGCAGTACTTC. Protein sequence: CASSSGMSSYEQYF.

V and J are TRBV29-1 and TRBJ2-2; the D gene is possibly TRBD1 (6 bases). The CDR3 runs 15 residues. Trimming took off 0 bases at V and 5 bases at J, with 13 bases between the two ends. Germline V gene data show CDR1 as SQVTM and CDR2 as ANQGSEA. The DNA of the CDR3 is TGCAGCGTTGAAGATCAGGACAGTGTAACCGGGGAGCTGTTTTTT. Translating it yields CSVEDQDSVTGELFF.

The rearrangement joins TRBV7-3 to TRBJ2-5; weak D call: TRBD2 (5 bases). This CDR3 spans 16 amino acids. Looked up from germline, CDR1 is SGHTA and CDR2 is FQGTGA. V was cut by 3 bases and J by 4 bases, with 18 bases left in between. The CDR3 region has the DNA TGTGCCAGCAGCTTGGGGTTTAGGGAGAGAGGAGAGACCCAGTACTTC. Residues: CASSLGFRERGETQYF.

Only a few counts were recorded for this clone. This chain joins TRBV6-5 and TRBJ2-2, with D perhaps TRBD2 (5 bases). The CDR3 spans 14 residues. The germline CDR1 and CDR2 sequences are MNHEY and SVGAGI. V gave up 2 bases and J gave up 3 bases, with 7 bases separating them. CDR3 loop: CASSYERDTGELFF. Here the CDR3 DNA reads TGTGCCAGCAGTTACGAGAGGGACACCGGGGAGCTGTTTTTT.